One sample yielded the 25 T cell receptor beta chains listed below, sequenced in a study of T cells in Graves' hyperthyroidism and ophthalmopathy. Amplification targeted TCR beta CDR3 regions from RNA transcripts. The TCR CDR3 first-round RT-PCR relied on the HTBI primer set. TCRdb re-called the multiplex PCR reads through MiXCR, storing one row per CDR3 protein. The table records 600,000 to 650,000 distinct CDR3 sequences, around 20% of them present only once. The sequenced sample consisted of blood. The source is a man aged 30 to 45 with Graves' ophthalmopathy.

In its sample, this clonotype was seen many times. This chain links TRBV6-1 with TRBJ1-1, with 8 bases aligning to TRBD1. CDR1 MNHNS and CDR2 SASEGT come from the germline V gene. This CDR3 contains 13 residues. V lost 6 bases, J lost 4 bases, and 4 bases stayed unmatched. This CDR3 reads CASSFGQGTEAFF. In nucleotides, the CDR3 is TGTGCCAGCAGCTTTGGACAGGGCACTGAAGCTTTCTTT.

This clonotype has a count of ten or more. The chain joins TRBV12-3 or TRBV12-4 to TRBJ2-3; 11 bases align to TRBD2. This CDR3 has 14 residues. Unmatched junction bases numbered 1, after V lost 5 bases and J lost 3 bases. The CDR3 nucleotides are TGTGCCAGCAGTACTAGCGGGAGAACAGATACGCAGTATTTT. Translation gives CASSTSGRTDTQYF.

This clonotype was counted ten times or more. The chain employs TRBV20-1 and TRBJ2-7, with TRBD2 identical over 12 bases. The CDR3 has 15 amino acids. Germline-derived CDR1 and CDR2 are DFQATT and SNEGSKA (reference sequence). V shed 5 bases, J shed 5 bases, and the junction held 10 bases outside the gene matches. CDR3 in amino acids: CSAEPSGRAQNEQYF. CDR3 coding DNA: TGCAGTGCTGAACCTAGCGGGAGGGCCCAGAACGAGCAGTACTTC.

In this sample, this clonotype turned up a few times. The chain employs TRBV6-1 and TRBJ2-7; TRBD2 is a possible D gene (5 bases). This CDR3 is 14 amino acids long. Trimming stripped 6 bases from V and 0 bases from J, with 12 bases between. Germline CDR1 is MNHNS and CDR2 is SASEGT. The CDR3: CASRIIGSSYEQYF. The CDR3 DNA is TGTGCCAGCAGGATAATTGGGAGCTCCTACGAGCAGTACTTC.

This clonotype was counted many times. This rearrangement joins TRBV3-1 to TRBJ2-5, with TRBD1 matching over 7 bases. Trimming cost V 4 bases and J 5 bases; bases outside gene matches: 7. CDR1 and CDR2 from the germline V gene are LGHDT and YNNKEL (reference sequence). The CDR3 contains 14 residues. DNA for the CDR3: TGTGCCAGCAGCCCACTGACAGGGCAGGAGACCCAGTACTTC. This translates into CASSPLTGQETQYF.

There are a few counts of this clonotype. The rearrangement uses TRBV7-2 and TRBJ2-5; 11 bases map to TRBD1. This CDR3 comprises 15 residues. V dropped 5 bases and J dropped 2; count of bases not matched to a gene: 4. CDR1 is SGHTA and CDR2 is FQGNSA in the germline V gene. DNA of the CDR3: TGTGCCAGCAGCATAGGGACAGGGGGACAAGAGACCCAGTACTTC. Protein sequence: CASSIGTGGQETQYF.

Concerning this clonotype itself: A much larger clone sits a single nucleotide away, making a read error possible. The V gene is TRBV10-3, the J gene TRBJ2-7; D uncertain. The V gene's germline CDR1 is ENHRY and CDR2 SYGVKD. Trimming removed 4 bases from V and 2 bases from J, with 12 bases in between. The CDR3 consists of 14 residues. The CDR3 DNA reads as TGTGCCATCAGTGCAAACAAGGATACCTACGAGCAGTACTTC. It encodes CAISANKDTYEQYF.

This clonotype was found a few times. The chain recombines TRBV7-3 with TRBJ2-5; TRBD2 aligns across 8 bases. The ends lost 3 bases at V and 7 bases at J; junction bases unmatched: 19. Germline V gene data show CDR1 as SGHTA and CDR2 as FQGTGA. The CDR3 consists of 18 residues. This CDR3 reads CASSFLLAGWIHVGTQYF. The CDR3, as DNA: TGTGCCAGCAGCTTTCTCCTAGCGGGCTGGATACACGTCGGGACCCAGTACTTC. Supplemented by reference TRBV7-3 and TRBJ2-5, the full variable domain reads GAGVSQTPSNKVTEKGKYVELRCDPISGHTALYWYRQSLGQGPEFLIYFQGTGAADDSGLPNDRFFAVRPEGSVSTLKIQRTERGDSAVYLCASSFLLAGWIHVGTQYFGPGTRLLVL.

This clonotype came up many times. V and J are TRBV11-2 and TRBJ2-1; tentative D call: TRBD1 (7 bases). Germline assignment: CDR1 SGHAT and CDR2 FQNNGV. V lost 6 bases, J lost 9 bases, and 18 bases lay in between. The CDR3 sequence is 14 residues long. The CDR3 spells CASSRQGGGGEQFF. CDR3 nucleotides: TGTGCCAGCAGTAGACAGGGTGGAGGGGGTGAGCAGTTCTTC.

V gene TRBV29-1 combines with J gene TRBJ2-7; 8 bases line up with TRBD2. Germline lookup yields CDR1 SQVTM and CDR2 ANQGSEA. The CDR3 sequence is 14 residues long. J gave up 2 bases and V 7 bases, and 10 bases lay outside the gene matches. This CDR3 reads CSAGPASGPYEQYF. CDR3 bases: TGCAGCGCCGGCCCCGCTAGCGGGCCCTACGAGCAGTACTTC.

This clonotype has a count of ten or more. The gene calls are TRBV6-1 and TRBJ2-7, with 9 bases fitting TRBD1. Germline V CDR1 and CDR2: MNHNS, SASEGT. CDR3 length: 15 amino acids. V lost 5 bases to trimming and J lost 3 bases; unmatched junction nucleotides: 8. This CDR3 reads CASSPPGQGVYEQYF. CDR3 coding DNA: TGTGCCAGCAGTCCCCCGGGACAGGGTGTCTACGAGCAGTACTTC.

This clonotype was seen a handful of times. The chain employs TRBV6-1 and TRBJ2-7; TRBD2 aligns across 7 bases. CDR3 length: 15 residues. Germline assignment: CDR1 MNHNS and CDR2 SASEGT. The V gene end was trimmed by 6 bases and the J gene end by 1 base; junction bases not matched to a gene: 9. The CDR3 nucleotides are TGTGCCAGCAGCCCTCGGTGGCGGGAGTCCTACGAGCAGTACTTC. Translating gives CASSPRWRESYEQYF.

This clonotype came up many times. CDR3 sequence: CASSQEALQGAAGYTF. The CDR3 DNA reads TGTGCCAGCAGCCAAGAGGCTCTACAGGGGGCGGCTGGCTACACCTTC. The chain recombines TRBV3-1 with TRBJ1-2, with TRBD1 matching over 9 bases. The CDR3 spans 16 residues. In germline, CDR1 is LGHDT, CDR2 YNNKEL (reference sequence). V lost 0 bases, J lost 7 bases, and 9 bases stayed unmatched. Based on the CDR3 plus reference TRBV3-1 and TRBJ1-2, the full variable domain is DTAVSQTPKYLVTQMGNDKSIKCEQNLGHDTMYWYKQDSKKFLKIMFSYNNKELIINETVPNRFSPKSPDKAHLNLHINSLELGDSAVYFCASSQEALQGAAGYTFGSGTRLTVV.

The sample holds many counts of this clonotype. The V and J genes are TRBV12-3 or TRBV12-4 and TRBJ2-1; 7 nucleotides line up with TRBD2. J gave up 7 bases and V 3 bases, and 12 bases lay outside the gene matches. The CDR3 has 16 residues. The CDR3 DNA reads as TGTGCCAGCAGTTTTATCGTGGGAGGGCCGAGGAATGAGCAGTTCTTC. The encoded protein is CASSFIVGGPRNEQFF.

The rearrangement links TRBV6-1 to TRBJ1-2; D gene ambiguous. CDR3 length: 12 amino acids. Germline lookup yields CDR1 MNHNS and CDR2 SASEGT. V was trimmed by 5 bases and J by 4 bases, leaving 8 bases between them. DNA for the CDR3: TGTGCCAGCAGTCCGGTGGGCTATGGCTACACCTTC. Translated, it gives CASSPVGYGYTF.

This clonotype has ten or more counts. The chain joins TRBV18 to TRBJ1-1, with a possible D match to TRBD1 (6 bases). The CDR3 is 15 amino acids. Deletions cut 8 bases from V and 0 bases from J, with 16 bases between. Per germline, CDR1 KGHSH and CDR2 LQKENI. CDR3 in amino acids: CASTSSRQVNTEAFF. The CDR3 region has the DNA TGTGCCAGCACTTCCAGTCGACAGGTGAACACTGAAGCTTTCTTT.

This clonotype was found many times. The gene calls are TRBV12-3 or TRBV12-4 and TRBJ2-7; D tentatively fits TRBD1 or TRBD2 (5 bases each). V gave up 1 base and J gave up 3 bases, with 7 bases separating them. The CDR3 contains 13 residues. CDR3: CASSLGDGYEQYF. CDR3 sequence (DNA): TGTGCCAGCAGTTTAGGGGACGGCTACGAGCAGTACTTC.

This chain links TRBV28 with TRBJ1-5; D gene uncertain. Trimming stripped 4 bases from V and 7 bases from J, with 14 bases between. Per the germline V gene, CDR1 is MDHEN and CDR2 is SYDVKM. The CDR3 sequence is 14 residues long. CDR3 region: CASSSEAIEQPQHF. As DNA, the CDR3 is TGTGCCAGCAGTTCCGAAGCGATTGAACAGCCCCAGCATTTT.

This sequence joins TRBV20-1 and TRBJ2-6, with D possibly being TRBD2 (6 bases). The CDR3 runs 16 residues. In germline, CDR1 is DFQATT, CDR2 SNEGSKA (reference sequence). The germline V and J ends were trimmed by 1 base and 0 bases, with 10 bases remaining between them. CDR3 sequence reads: CSARVAGHSGANVLTF. The CDR3 DNA is TGCAGTGCTAGAGTGGCGGGGCACTCTGGGGCCAACGTCCTGACTTTC.

Details on this clonotype: Given a much more abundant clone one base away, this may be a read error. The chain employs TRBV12-3 or TRBV12-4 and TRBJ1-1; TRBD1 agrees at 7 bases. CDR3 size: 16 residues. Here the CDR3 reads CTSSSARRQGSTEAFF. The CDR3 nucleotides read TGTACCAGCAGCTCCGCCCGAAGACAGGGTAGTACTGAAGCTTTCTTT.

The chain is built from TRBV3-1 and TRBJ1-2, with 10 positions matching TRBD1. Germline V gene lookup returns CDR1 LGHDT and CDR2 YNNKEL (reference sequence). The CDR3 has 15 amino acids. V shed 1 base, J shed 7 bases, and the junction held 6 bases outside the gene matches. This CDR3 reads CASSQADRGRFGYTF. CDR3 sequence (DNA): TGTGCCAGCAGCCAAGCTGACAGGGGGCGGTTTGGCTACACCTTC.

This clonotype was seen many times. The V call is TRBV28, the J call TRBJ1-5, with D unclear. Germline lookup yields CDR1 MDHEN and CDR2 SYDVKM. V was cut by 6 bases and J by 4 bases, with 10 bases left in between. This CDR3 contains 13 residues. CDR3 coding DNA: TGTGCCAGCAGCTCCGGACTTAATCAGCCCCAGCATTTT. It yields the protein CASSSGLNQPQHF.

A note on this clonotype: Compared with germline, one end of the junction differs, possibly owing to a read error. As DNA, the CDR3 is TGTGCCGGCAGCTTGGAGGATCCCGCGTCCTATGGCTACACCTTC. Its translation: CAGSLEDPASYGYTF. V and J are TRBV5-6 and TRBJ1-2, with D unclear. The CDR3 runs 15 residues. The germline V gene has CDR1 SGHDT and CDR2 YYEEEE.

This clonotype was counted between two and nine times. This chain links TRBV5-5 with TRBJ1-6; unclear D gene. V lost 0 bases and J 12 bases, leaving 10 bases between the germline ends. CDR3 length equals 13 residues. Germline assignment: CDR1 SGHKS and CDR2 YYEKEE (reference sequence). CDR3 sequence reads: CASSLGRSLPLHF. The DNA for the CDR3 is TGTGCCAGCAGCTTGGGACGGAGCTTACCCCTCCACTTT.

The table lists this clonotype with many counts. This chain connects TRBV5-1 to TRBJ2-1; 8 bases map to TRBD1. The CDR3 sequence is 16 residues long. V shed 3 bases and J 1 base; nucleotides not matched to a gene: 6. CDR1 is SGHRS, CDR2 YFSETQ, per germline. CDR3 coding DNA: TGCGCCAGCAGCTGGGCCGGGACAGGATCCTACAATGAGCAGTTCTTC. Translated: CASSWAGTGSYNEQFF.